These T cell receptor beta chains were read from a single sample in a study of vaccination effects on CD4 cells after COVID-19. These receptors lack a known antigen. Using immunoSEQ multiplex PCR, the repertoire was profiled, and TCRdb retains in-frame clones only, with some absent. The profile covers 25,000 to 35,000 clones, with 82% appearing a single time and about 1.6% taken by the ten largest. The sequenced sample was CD4+ T cells from PBMCs cultured with HCoV-NL63 spike peptides, obtained after COVID-19 vaccination. Every receptor here comes from a human donor who received a COVID-19 vaccine. Some clones in this sample may be carry-over from other donors' samples. The CDR3 runs from the conserved cysteine through the conserved F or W. D genes are given only for firm matches. The listing skips clone size in some rows; elsewhere it reads once, few, many or a size class.

d_call	v_call	clone_size	j_call	cdr3_aa	cdr3_nt
TRBD2	TRBV2	NA	TRBJ2-1	CASRELAGEHNEQFF	TGTGCCAGCAGGGAACTCGCGGGGGAACACAATGAGCAGTTCTTC
NA	TRBV7-9	NA	TRBJ2-2	CASSSSGSGTGELFF	TGTGCCAGCAGCTCATCGGGGAGCGGGACCGGGGAGCTGTTTTTT
TRBD1	TRBV5-1	NA	TRBJ2-2	CASSPRTGRTGELFF	TGCGCCAGCAGCCCGAGGACAGGGAGAACCGGGGAGCTGTTTTTT
NA	TRBV20-1	NA	TRBJ2-3	CSASRGPNTDTQYF	TGCAGTGCTAGTCGTGGGCCCAACACAGATACGCAGTATTTT
TRBD1	TRBV6-5	once	TRBJ1-5	CASRPDRFQPQHF	TGTGCCAGCAGACCGGACAGGTTCCAGCCCCAGCATTTT
NA	TRBV10-3	NA	TRBJ2-2	CAISDFPNTGELFF	TGTGCCATCAGTGATTTCCCGAACACCGGGGAGCTGTTTTTT
NA	TRBV18	NA	TRBJ1-2	CASSPGYENYGYTF	TGTGCCAGCTCACCCGGGTATGAGAACTATGGCTACACCTTC
TRBD1	TRBV15	NA	TRBJ2-5	CATSRELQGAKTQYF	TGTGCCACCAGCAGAGAACTACAGGGGGCAAAGACCCAGTACTTC
TRBD1	TRBV2	NA	TRBJ1-4	CASSKDRGGEKLFF	TGTGCCAGCAGTAAGGACAGGGGCGGGGAAAAACTGTTTTTT
NA	TRBV12-3/TRBV12-4	NA	TRBJ1-5	CASSLARGQPQHF	TGTGCCAGCAGCCTCGCCAGGGGCCAGCCCCAGCATTTT
NA	TRBV7-2	NA	TRBJ2-3	CASSSSGDGTDTQYF	TGTGCCAGCAGCTCCTCAGGGGACGGCACAGATACGCAGTATTTT
NA	TRBV6-5	NA	TRBJ2-1	CASSYRGTLYNEQFF	TGTGCCAGCAGTTACAGGGGAACTCTCTACAATGAGCAGTTCTTC
NA	TRBV9	NA	TRBJ2-4	CASSVDPALAKNIQYF	TGTGCCAGCAGCGTAGACCCGGCCTTAGCCAAAAACATTCAGTACTTC
NA	TRBV7-2	NA	TRBJ1-2	CASSLSRAEGYTF	TGTGCCAGCAGCTTAAGCAGGGCTGAAGGCTACACCTTC
NA	TRBV7-9	NA	TRBJ2-3	CASSSAGTSGLADTQYF	TGTGCCAGCAGCTCCGCCGGGACGTCGGGTTTGGCAGATACGCAGTATTTT
TRBD1	TRBV4-1	NA	TRBJ1-2	CASSPRDRDNYGYTF	TGCGCCAGCAGCCCCCGGGACAGGGACAACTATGGCTACACCTTC
TRBD1	TRBV10-3	NA	TRBJ1-5	CAISEATGAGQPQHF	TGTGCCATCAGTGAGGCGACAGGGGCGGGTCAGCCCCAGCATTTT
NA	TRBV6-5	NA	TRBJ1-2	CASSPYEGETYGYTF	TGTGCCAGCAGCCCCTATGAGGGGGAGACCTATGGCTACACCTTC
NA	TRBV5-4	few	TRBJ2-5	CASSAWTAKETQYF	TGTGCCAGCAGCGCCTGGACGGCGAAAGAGACCCAGTACTTC
NA	TRBV6-1	NA	TRBJ1-1	CASSEAPANTHSFF	TGTGCCAGCAGTGAAGCGCCAGCTAACACTCACTCCTTCTTT
TRBD2	TRBV18	once	TRBJ2-1	CASSLLAGDYNEQFF	TGTGCCAGCTCGCTACTAGCGGGGGACTACAATGAGCAGTTCTTC
NA	TRBV11-3	few	TRBJ1-5	CASLRGKHNSNQPQHF	TGTGCCAGCCTCCGGGGGAAGCATAATAGCAATCAGCCCCAGCATTTT
NA	TRBV19	NA	TRBJ1-2	CASSVGRFGYTF	TGTGCCAGTAGTGTCGGACGGTTTGGCTACACCTTC
NA	TRBV9	NA	TRBJ1-1	CASSQSLGDTGTEAFF	TGTGCCAGCAGCCAGTCCCTCGGGGACACGGGGACTGAAGCTTTCTTT
TRBD2	TRBV3-1/TRBV3-2	NA	TRBJ2-1	CASSRGTSGGYEQFF	TGTGCCAGCAGCCGGGGGACTAGCGGGGGCTATGAGCAGTTCTTC
NA	TRBV5-3	NA	TRBJ2-3	CARSLLSANTDTQYF	TGTGCCAGAAGCTTGCTGTCTGCGAACACAGATACGCAGTATTTT
TRBD1	TRBV6-1	NA	TRBJ1-4	CASSELPTGGRGEKLFF	TGTGCCAGCAGTGAACTTCCGACAGGGGGGAGAGGGGAAAAACTGTTTTTT
NA	TRBV24-1	NA	TRBJ1-2	CATSAGPANNYGYTF	TGTGCCACCAGCGCAGGACCCGCAAATAACTATGGCTACACCTTC
NA	TRBV7-3	NA	TRBJ2-2	CASSSQGSTGELFF	TGTGCCAGCAGCAGCCAGGGCTCCACCGGGGAGCTGTTTTTT
NA	TRBV27	NA	TRBJ1-5	CASSPGNSNQPQHF	TGTGCCAGCTCTCCAGGGAATAGCAATCAGCCCCAGCATTTT
NA	TRBV9	NA	TRBJ2-2	CASSVDGGPYTGELFF	TGTGCCAGCAGCGTAGACGGGGGGCCTTACACCGGGGAGCTGTTTTTT
TRBD2	TRBV11-1	NA	TRBJ2-3	CASSLTGGTNTQYF	TGTGCCAGCAGCTTAACGGGGGGTACAAATACGCAGTATTTT
NA	TRBV5-6	NA	TRBJ1-2	CASSLRGSGGYTF	TGTGCCAGCAGCTTGCGGGGATCGGGTGGCTACACCTTC
NA	TRBV30	NA	TRBJ1-5	CAWSVYQGSYSNQPQHF	TGTGCCTGGAGTGTTTACCAGGGGAGTTATAGCAATCAGCCCCAGCATTTT
TRBD1	TRBV5-1	NA	TRBJ1-5	CASSLETGSQPQHF	TGCGCCAGCAGCTTGGAGACAGGGTCTCAGCCCCAGCATTTT
TRBD1	TRBV6-5	NA	TRBJ1-6	CASNRDRGFSPLHF	TGTGCCAGCAACAGGGACAGGGGGTTTTCACCCCTCCACTTT
NA	TRBV5-5	NA	TRBJ1-2	CASSSFKEANYGYTF	TGTGCCAGCAGCTCTTTTAAGGAAGCTAACTATGGCTACACCTTC
TRBD1	TRBV24-1	NA	TRBJ2-5	CATSDPRTGPGETQYF	TGTGCCACCAGTGATCCTAGGACAGGGCCAGGCGAGACCCAGTACTTC
NA	TRBV9	NA	TRBJ1-3	CASSVGVTGLSGNTIYF	TGTGCCAGCAGCGTAGGTGTAACGGGACTCTCTGGAAACACCATATATTTT
NA	TRBV7-8	NA	TRBJ1-1	CASSLGGFYTEAFF	TGTGCCAGCAGCTTAGGTGGGTTCTACACTGAAGCTTTCTTT
NA	TRBV7-2	few	TRBJ1-3	CASSLRWGERSSGNTIYF	TGTGCCAGCAGCTTAAGGTGGGGGGAACGGTCCTCTGGAAACACCATATATTTT
NA	TRBV2	NA	TRBJ2-5	CASSEEWGMETQYF	TGTGCCAGCAGTGAGGAGTGGGGGATGGAGACCCAGTACTTC
NA	TRBV6-6	NA	TRBJ1-1	CASSYSGFNTEAFF	TGTGCCAGCAGTTACTCGGGGTTTAACACTGAAGCTTTCTTT
NA	TRBV30	NA	TRBJ1-1	CAWSRDGEAFF	TGTGCCTGGAGTAGGGACGGGGAAGCTTTCTTT
TRBD1	TRBV9	NA	TRBJ2-2	CASSGTGTGELFF	TGTGCCAGCAGCGGGACAGGCACCGGGGAGCTGTTTTTT
NA	TRBV18	NA	TRBJ2-2	CASSPEGANTGELFF	TGTGCCAGCTCACCGGAGGGGGCTAACACCGGGGAGCTGTTTTTT
TRBD2	TRBV6-5	NA	TRBJ2-3	CASSYSRLADADTQYF	TGTGCCAGCAGTTACTCGAGACTAGCGGATGCAGATACGCAGTATTTT
NA	TRBV5-1	NA	TRBJ1-2	CASSYTGPAGYTF	TGCGCCAGCAGCTATACAGGCCCAGCGGGCTACACCTTC
NA	TRBV28	NA	TRBJ1-1	CASSRELNTEAFF	TGTGCCAGCAGCCGTGAGCTGAACACTGAAGCTTTCTTT
NA	TRBV6-5	NA	TRBJ2-1	CASSYVVYGEQFF	TGTGCCAGCAGTTACGTGGTCTACGGTGAGCAGTTCTTC
NA	TRBV5-4	NA	TRBJ1-2	CASSLAYRAEGYTF	TGTGCCAGCAGCTTGGCATACAGGGCGGAGGGCTACACCTTC
NA	TRBV12-5	NA	TRBJ1-4	CASGRSLGLRSAGYEKLFF	TGTGCTAGTGGCCGCTCCTTAGGGTTAAGATCGGCAGGTTATGAAAAACTGTTTTTT
TRBD1	TRBV6-6	NA	TRBJ1-2	CASSLTGGDGYTF	TGTGCCAGCAGTTTAACAGGGGGCGATGGCTACACCTTC
TRBD1	TRBV6-5	NA	TRBJ1-1	CASSYPGQGGTEAFF	TGTGCCAGCAGTTACCCGGGACAGGGGGGAACTGAAGCTTTCTTT
NA	TRBV12-3/TRBV12-4	NA	TRBJ2-4	CASSFGGLDIQYF	TGTGCCAGCAGTTTCGGGGGTCTCGACATTCAGTACTTC
NA	TRBV12-3/TRBV12-4	NA	TRBJ1-6	CASSPGYTPLHF	TGTGCCAGCAGTCCAGGGTACACACCCCTCCACTTT
NA	TRBV20-1	NA	TRBJ1-1	CSAKSRTEAFF	TGCAGTGCTAAAAGCAGAACTGAAGCTTTCTTT
NA	TRBV30	NA	TRBJ2-6	CAWSAMGGSGANVLTF	TGTGCCTGGAGCGCCATGGGGGGCTCTGGGGCCAACGTCCTGACTTTC
NA	TRBV9	NA	TRBJ1-2	CASSVSRGYGYTF	TGTGCCAGCAGCGTTAGCAGGGGTTACGGCTACACCTTC